These T cell receptor beta chains were read from a single sample in a study of regulatory T cells in long-lasting Graves disease. TCRdb fed the multiplex PCR reads into MiXCR, producing one record per CDR3 protein. This table holds about 440,000 distinct CDR3 sequences, about a sixth found once. These data also featured in a second study, about T cells in Graves' hyperthyroidism and ophthalmopathy.

The material was peripheral blood mononuclear cells (PBMCs), obtained at new diagnosis, from a patient treated with antithyroid drugs. These receptor sequences come from a woman aged 18-29 years with Graves disease. CDR3s include the opening cysteine and the closing phenylalanine or tryptophan. D genes are given only for firm matches. Some rows have no size entry. The others give once, few or many, or a class for an expanded clone.

.	TRBJ2-3	many	TRBV6-1	CATAFGTRSADTQYF	TGTGCCACAGCTTTCGGGACAAGGAGCGCAGATACGCAGTATTTT
TRBD2	TRBJ2-7	many	TRBV29-1	CSVVPGGPPYEQYF	TGCAGCGTTGTACCGGGAGGGCCGCCCTACGAGCAGTACTTC
TRBD2	TRBJ2-5	many	TRBV29-1	CSAAGVRETQYF	TGCAGCGCCGCGGGAGTAAGGGAGACCCAGTACTTC
TRBD2	TRBJ2-1	few	TRBV6-1	CASRLAGGGSYNEQFF	TGTGCCAGCAGGCTAGCGGGAGGGGGCTCCTACAATGAGCAGTTCTTC
TRBD1	TRBJ2-7	few	TRBV9	CASSVEGQGLKQYF	TGTGCCAGCAGCGTAGAGGGACAGGGGCTTAAGCAGTACTTC
TRBD1	TRBJ1-5	few	TRBV5-5	CASSASGTGVQPQHF	TGTGCCAGCAGCGCATCCGGGACAGGGGTCCAGCCCCAGCATTTT
.	TRBJ1-1	many	TRBV12-3/TRBV12-4	CASGRSRVLNTEAFF	TGTGCCAGCGGAAGGAGTAGGGTTTTGAACACTGAAGCTTTCTTT
.	TRBJ2-5	many	TRBV28	CATRQGGLETQYF	TGTGCCACAAGACAGGGAGGTCTAGAGACCCAGTACTTC
TRBD2	TRBJ2-5	.	TRBV9	CASSAAGLGEETQYF	TGTGCCAGCAGCGCAGCAGGACTAGGGGAAGAGACCCAGTACTTC
.	TRBJ1-5	.	TRBV12-3/TRBV12-4	CASSFVGSGEPQHF	TGTGCCAGCAGTTTTGTGGGGAGCGGTGAGCCCCAGCATTTT
TRBD1	TRBJ2-7	few	TRBV28	CASSLSRFGQGVEEQYF	TGTGCCAGCAGTTTGAGCAGGTTCGGACAGGGGGTTGAAGAGCAGTACTTC
TRBD2	TRBJ2-4	.	TRBV6-5	CASSLRAAGGVTGLAKNIQYF	TGTGCCAGCAGTTTACGGGCCGCGGGGGGGGTGACCGGTTTAGCCAAAAACATTCAGTACTTC
.	TRBJ2-5	many	TRBV7-6	CASSLDQPGTGETQYF	TGTGCCAGCAGCTTAGACCAGCCAGGGACCGGAGAGACCCAGTACTTC
TRBD1	TRBJ2-7	few	TRBV6-1	CASTGTGGPYEQYF	TGTGCCAGCACTGGGACAGGGGGACCCTACGAGCAGTACTTC
TRBD2	TRBJ2-1	.	TRBV4-1	CASSQASSGGVEQFF	TGCGCCAGCAGCCAAGCAAGTTCTGGGGGGGTTGAGCAGTTCTTC
TRBD1	TRBJ2-5	many	TRBV15	CATSTTGLGQETQYF	TGTGCCACTTCTACGACAGGGTTGGGGCAAGAGACCCAGTACTTC
TRBD1	TRBJ2-5	few	TRBV6-2/TRBV6-3	CASGTGTGRETQYF	TGTGCCAGCGGTACAGGGACAGGTAGAGAGACCCAGTACTTC
.	TRBJ2-7	many	TRBV15	CATSNRDIYEQYF	TGTGCCACCAGCAACCGGGACATCTACGAGCAGTACTTC
TRBD2	TRBJ2-1	many	TRBV11-2	CASGSGAGAHNEQFF	TGTGCCAGCGGATCGGGAGCGGGGGCCCACAATGAGCAGTTCTTC
.	TRBJ2-1	many	TRBV7-3	CASNRGGSGAYNEQFF	TGTGCCAGCAACCGAGGGGGAAGCGGAGCCTACAATGAGCAGTTCTTC
.	TRBJ2-3	few	TRBV7-9	CASSLARSADTQYF	TGTGCCAGCAGCTTAGCCAGGAGTGCAGATACGCAGTATTTT
TRBD2	TRBJ2-7	many	TRBV7-2	CASSQDSGRAVGEQYF	TGTGCCAGCAGCCAAGATAGCGGGAGGGCCGTGGGCGAGCAGTACTTC
.	TRBJ1-3	many	TRBV6-1	CASSEDRSGNTIYF	TGTGCCAGCAGTGAAGACCGCTCTGGAAACACCATATATTTT
TRBD2	TRBJ2-1	many	TRBV12-3/TRBV12-4	CASSLGVGGRASYNEQFF	TGTGCCAGCAGTTTGGGTGTCGGTGGGAGGGCCTCTTACAATGAGCAGTTCTTC
TRBD1	TRBJ2-3	.	TRBV18	CASSPRDRVSDTQYF	TGTGCCAGCTCACCACGGGACAGGGTTTCAGATACGCAGTATTTT
TRBD1	TRBJ1-3	.	TRBV7-8	CATRQGENSGNTIYF	TGTGCCACCCGACAGGGGGAGAACTCTGGAAACACCATATATTTT
TRBD2	TRBJ2-7	.	TRBV3-1	CASSPSGTSGRVEQYF	TGTGCCAGCAGCCCCTCCGGGACTAGCGGGAGAGTGGAGCAGTACTTC
TRBD1	TRBJ2-1	.	TRBV20-1	CSARELGTGVYNEQFF	TGCAGTGCTAGGGAACTGGGGACAGGGGTATACAATGAGCAGTTCTTC
.	TRBJ1-5	few	TRBV24-1	CATSDPGETRPQHF	TGTGCCACCAGTGACCCGGGGGAGACGAGGCCCCAGCATTTT
TRBD1	TRBJ2-7	many	TRBV18	CASSATGGRSYEQYF	TGTGCCAGCTCAGCGACAGGGGGGCGGTCCTACGAGCAGTACTTC
.	TRBJ1-4	few	TRBV4-2	CASSPQVFNEKLFF	TGTGCCAGCAGCCCGCAGGTGTTTAATGAAAAACTGTTTTTT
.	TRBJ2-7	.	TRBV4-3	CASSLLLPGSANSYEQYF	TGCGCCAGCAGCCTCCTTCTACCAGGGTCCGCGAACTCCTACGAGCAGTACTTC
.	TRBJ1-3	many	TRBV7-3	CASSLSGGFGNTIYF	TGTGCCAGCAGCTTATCGGGGGGCTTTGGAAACACCATATATTTT
.	TRBJ1-1	many	TRBV6-2/TRBV6-3	CASSFDPPVTEAFF	TGTGCCAGCAGTTTTGACCCACCGGTGACTGAAGCTTTCTTT
.	TRBJ2-5	.	TRBV5-1	CASTLGEETQYF	TGCGCCAGCACCTTAGGGGAAGAGACCCAGTACTTC
.	TRBJ2-2	.	TRBV3-1	CASSSRTGNTGELFF	TGTGCCAGCAGTTCGAGGACTGGGAACACCGGGGAGCTGTTTTTT
TRBD1	TRBJ2-4	few	TRBV19	CASSSTQGQGIAKNIQYF	TGTGCCAGTAGTTCTACGCAGGGACAGGGAATAGCCAAAAACATTCAGTACTTC
.	TRBJ2-7	.	TRBV6-1	CASSRTRPGEYEQYF	TGTGCCAGCAGCCGGACCCGTCCGGGTGAGTACGAGCAGTACTTC
.	TRBJ1-4	.	TRBV5-8	CASSFGSGGGEKLFF	TGTGCCAGCAGCTTCGGGAGCGGGGGGGGTGAAAAACTGTTTTTT
.	TRBJ2-1	many	TRBV27	CASSFKGVNEQFF	TGTGCCAGCAGTTTCAAGGGTGTCAATGAGCAGTTCTTC
.	TRBJ2-5	.	TRBV5-4	CASSLGGFGTQYF	TGTGCCAGCAGCCTCGGGGGATTCGGGACCCAGTACTTC
TRBD2	TRBJ2-1	.	TRBV14	CASSQQAGITNEQFF	TGTGCCAGCAGCCAACAAGCGGGGATTACCAATGAGCAGTTCTTC
.	TRBJ2-7	.	TRBV28	CASSLSERQYF	TGTGCCAGCAGTTTATCCGAAAGGCAGTACTTC
.	TRBJ2-7	few	TRBV20-1	CSARVTGNQISYEQYF	TGCAGTGCTAGAGTTACAGGAAATCAAATATCCTACGAGCAGTACTTC
.	TRBJ1-2	many	TRBV5-6	CASSPGGGEDYGYTF	TGTGCCAGCAGCCCTGGAGGGGGAGAGGACTATGGCTACACCTTC
.	TRBJ1-4	.	TRBV3-1	CASSPPGRGYNEKLFF	TGTGCCAGCAGCCCCCCCGGGAGGGGTTATAATGAAAAACTGTTTTTT
TRBD2	TRBJ2-3	many	TRBV30	CAWSVGLAGIDTQYF	TGTGCCTGGAGTGTAGGACTAGCGGGGATAGATACGCAGTATTTT
.	TRBJ1-1	many	TRBV3-1	CASSHRGPNYKAFF	TGTGCCAGCAGCCACCGGGGCCCGAACTACAAAGCTTTCTTT
TRBD2	TRBJ2-4	few	TRBV20-1	CSALGREYGVEAKNIQYF	TGCAGTGCACTGGGGCGGGAGTATGGGGTTGAGGCCAAAAACATTCAGTACTTC
TRBD2	TRBJ2-1	many	TRBV27	CASSLLFSGRAHEQFF	TGTGCCAGCAGTTTACTCTTTAGCGGGAGGGCCCATGAGCAGTTCTTC
.	TRBJ2-1	.	TRBV5-1	CASSLGNRWGYNEQFF	TGCGCCAGCAGCTTGGGAAACAGGTGGGGGTACAATGAGCAGTTCTTC
.	TRBJ2-1	many	TRBV13	CASSTRLGVSYNEQFF	TGTGCCAGCAGCACCCGACTGGGGGTGTCCTACAATGAGCAGTTCTTC
TRBD1	TRBJ1-3	many	TRBV27	CASSLSQGSTIYF	TGTGCCAGCAGTTTGTCACAGGGGAGCACCATATATTTT
TRBD1	TRBJ2-7	many	TRBV28	CASSAQPGQGVYEQYF	TGTGCCAGCAGTGCCCAACCGGGACAGGGGGTCTACGAGCAGTACTTC
TRBD2	TRBJ2-2	many	TRBV20-1	CSASYSGRGTGELFF	TGCAGTGCTAGTTACAGCGGGAGAGGCACCGGGGAGCTGTTTTTT
TRBD2	TRBJ2-7	many	TRBV28	CASSILAGGAEQYF	TGTGCCAGCAGCATACTAGCGGGAGGGGCCGAGCAGTACTTC
TRBD2	TRBJ2-1	.	TRBV20-1	CSARDLRLAGGNEQFF	TGCAGTGCTAGAGATTTAAGGCTAGCGGGAGGGAATGAGCAGTTCTTC
.	TRBJ2-1	many	TRBV20-1	CSARDPLYNEQFF	TGCAGTGCTAGAGATCCGCTATACAATGAGCAGTTCTTC
TRBD2	TRBJ2-4	few	TRBV30	CAWSPPGGRSFIQYF	TGTGCCTGGAGCCCCCCGGGGGGGCGCAGCTTCATTCAGTACTTC